This passage covers 32 T cell receptor beta chains from one sample sequenced in a study of cytomegalovirus exposure and HLA in healthy donors. The primer mix had 60 Vbeta and 13 Jbeta primers. Clones were sequenced by immunoSEQ multiplex PCR, and TCRdb holds only the in-frame ones, with some missing. This repertoire includes about 210,000 clones. The material sequenced was PBMCs. The receptors here all came from a woman under 40 in good health and CMV-seropositive.

The rearrangement uses TRBV27 and TRBJ1-5; the D gene is possibly TRBD1 (5 bases). V was trimmed by 2 bases and J by 6 bases, leaving 11 bases between them. Germline V CDR1 and CDR2: MNHEY, SMNVEV (reference sequence). The CDR3 is 14 residues long. The CDR3 nucleotides are TGTGCCAGCAGTTTAAGGCAGGGTAGTCAGCCCCAGCATTTT. The encoded protein is CASSLRQGSQPQHF.

V and J are TRBV28 and TRBJ2-1; 7 bases line up with TRBD2. The trim removed 8 bases at V and 0 bases at J, leaving 1 base unmatched. CDR3 length: 13 residues. Germline loops: CDR1 MDHEN, CDR2 SYDVKM. The CDR3 DNA follows: TGTGCCAGCCGGGACTACTCCTACAATGAGCAGTTCTTC. This encodes CASRDYSYNEQFF.

The V and J genes are TRBV6-1 and TRBJ2-3; a weak D match, TRBD1 (6 bases). The CDR3 covers 14 residues. Germline loops: CDR1 MNHNS, CDR2 SASEGT. V was clipped by 6 bases and J by 4 bases, with 14 bases between them. The CDR3 nucleotides are TGTGCCAGCAGCATACAGGGAGTTCCAGATACGCAGTATTTT. It is translated as CASSIQGVPDTQYF.

The chain couples TRBV6-5 to TRBJ1-1; the D is unclear. The length of the CDR3 is 14 residues. CDR1 MNHEY and CDR2 SVGAGI come from the germline V gene. The V end was cut by 2 bases, the J end by 0 bases, with 7 bases between. The CDR3, as DNA: TGTGCCAGCAGTTACGGCAGATTGAACACTGAAGCTTTCTTT. This sequence encodes CASSYGRLNTEAFF.

V usage is TRBV5-8 and J usage is TRBJ2-5, with 7 positions matching TRBD1. The CDR3 is made up of 14 amino acids. Trimming at V came to 5 bases and at J to 5 bases, leaving 9 bases not matched to a gene. Looked up from germline, CDR1 is SGHTS and CDR2 is YDEGEE. The CDR3 bases are TGTGCCAGCAGGATGGGAATCAGGGGGGAGACCCAGTACTTC. It translates to CASRMGIRGETQYF.

The chain carries TRBV19 and TRBJ1-5; 9 positions match TRBD1. The CDR3 covers 14 residues. V was pared by 11 bases and J by 4 bases, with 9 bases of the junction left unmatched. Germline V gene sequence: CDR1 LNHDA, CDR2 SQIVND (reference sequence). The CDR3 loop is CASHRGQSNQPQHF. The CDR3 DNA reads TGTGCCTCCCACAGGGGGCAATCAAATCAGCCCCAGCATTTT.

The genes are TRBV6-5 and TRBJ2-7; D unclear. Trimming took off 2 bases at V and 3 bases at J, with 11 bases between the two ends. This CDR3 has 14 amino acids. Per the germline V gene, CDR1 is MNHEY and CDR2 is SVGAGI. The CDR3 sequence is CASSYKTPNYEQYF. The CDR3 DNA follows: TGTGCCAGCAGTTACAAGACACCCAACTACGAGCAGTACTTC.

The chain uses TRBV19 and TRBJ1-5, with D unresolved. V dropped 1 base and J dropped 3 bases, with 10 bases sitting between them. The CDR3 is made up of 15 amino acids. Per the germline V gene, CDR1 is LNHDA and CDR2 is SQIVND (reference sequence). The CDR3 sequence: CASSIVVQVNQPQHF. The CDR3, as DNA: TGTGCCAGTAGTATAGTAGTCCAGGTCAATCAGCCCCAGCATTTT.

The V gene is TRBV19, the J gene TRBJ2-3; 11 nucleotides agree with TRBD2. Trimming cost V 6 bases and J 7 bases; bases outside gene matches: 6. The length of the CDR3 is 14 residues. Germline lookup yields CDR1 LNHDA and CDR2 SQIVND (reference sequence). The CDR3 is CASSALAGGNTQYF. The CDR3, as DNA: TGTGCCAGTAGCGCGCTAGCGGGAGGTAATACGCAGTATTTT.

CDR3 in amino acids: CASSLLWGGVSNQPQHF. In DNA form, the CDR3 reads TGTGCCAGCAGTTTATTGTGGGGAGGGGTTAGCAATCAGCCCCAGCATTTT. The chain carries TRBV28 and TRBJ1-5, with D maybe TRBD1 (5 bases). From germline, CDR1 is MDHEN and CDR2 SYDVKM. The CDR3 is 17 residues long. V dropped 1 base and J dropped 0 bases, with 13 bases sitting between them.

The rearrangement uses TRBV5-1 and TRBJ2-3; D perhaps matches TRBD1 (5 bases). The CDR3 consists of 15 residues. V lost 3 bases and J 0 bases, leaving 11 bases between the germline ends. Germline V gene data show CDR1 as SGHRS and CDR2 as YFSETQ. The CDR3 nucleotides read TGCGCCAGCAGCTCCGACAGCTCTAGCACAGATACGCAGTATTTT. Protein: CASSSDSSSTDTQYF.

On this clone itself: This specimen includes other DNA sequences encoding the same CDR3. The chain uses TRBV2 and TRBJ2-5; D gene unclear. Germline V gives CDR1 SNHLY, CDR2 FYNNEI. The length of the CDR3 is 12 residues. Trimming removed 4 bases from V and 2 bases from J, with 5 bases in between. This chain's CDR3 is CASSGLQETQYF. As DNA, the CDR3 is TGTGCCAGCAGTGGACTGCAAGAGACCCAGTACTTC.

This chain connects TRBV6-5 to TRBJ1-1; D remains ambiguous. The CDR3 totals 11 residues. V lost 8 bases, J lost 1 base, and 5 bases lay in between. CDR1 and CDR2 from the germline V gene are MNHEY and SVGAGI. The CDR3 is CASRGNTEAFF. Written as DNA, the CDR3 is TGTGCCAGCCGGGGGAACACTGAAGCTTTCTTT.

The V and J genes are TRBV2 and TRBJ2-5, with 12 bases aligning to TRBD2. Looked up from germline, CDR1 is SNHLY and CDR2 is FYNNEI. V was clipped by 11 bases and J by 2 bases; unmatched bases: 3. This CDR3 contains 13 residues. The CDR3 sequence: CAGLAGHQETQYF. CDR3 DNA sequence: TGTGCCGGACTAGCGGGGCATCAAGAGACCCAGTACTTC.

The chain carries TRBV14 and TRBJ2-5; D is possibly TRBD2 (5 bases). CDR3 size: 16 residues. The germline V gene encodes CDR1 SGHDN and CDR2 FVKESK. The germline V and J ends were trimmed by 3 bases and 4 bases, with 18 bases remaining between them. The CDR3 DNA is TGTGCCAGCAGCCATACTACCGGTCTCGGAGGAGAGACCCAGTACTTC. Translating it yields CASSHTTGLGGETQYF. Drawing the rest from reference TRBV14 and TRBJ2-5, the complete variable domain is EAGVTQFPSHSVIEKGQTVTLRCDPISGHDNLYWYRRVMGKEIKFLLHFVKESKQDESGMPNNRFLAERTGGTYSTLKVQPAELEDSGVYFCASSHTTGLGGETQYFGPGTRLLVL.

The gene calls are TRBV10-3 and TRBJ2-5; 15 nucleotides agree with TRBD2. This CDR3 contains 17 residues. Germline V lookup: CDR1 ENHRY, CDR2 SYGVKD. V lost 4 bases and J lost 5; bases outside the gene matches: 8. CDR3 coding DNA: TGTGCCATCAGTGTCACCGGACTAGCGGGGGGGCGGGAGACCCAGTACTTC. This codes for CAISVTGLAGGRETQYF.

In DNA, the CDR3 is TGTGCCAGCTTGTTTTGGGGGCTTTATAGCAATCAGCCCCAGCATTTT. Translation: CASLFWGLYSNQPQHF. V usage is TRBV2 and J usage is TRBJ1-5; D may be TRBD1 (6 bases). This CDR3 region has 16 residues. Germline loops: CDR1 SNHLY, CDR2 FYNNEI. V was clipped by 8 bases and J by 0 bases, with 17 bases between them.

This chain joins TRBV5-1 and TRBJ2-3; D is tentatively TRBD1 or TRBD2 (7 bases each). CDR3 length equals 14 residues. CDR1 is SGHRS and CDR2 is YFSETQ in the germline V gene. V was trimmed by 4 bases and J by 4 bases, leaving 13 bases between them. CDR3 region: CASSLGRGPDTQYF. The CDR3, as DNA: TGCGCCAGCAGCCTGGGGAGGGGGCCAGATACGCAGTATTTT.

V usage is TRBV6-1 and J usage is TRBJ2-3; 7 bases match TRBD2. This CDR3 comprises 14 residues. Germline V gives CDR1 MNHNS, CDR2 SASEGT. J lost 1 base, V lost 6 bases, and 4 bases had no gene match. CDR3 region: CASRRTSGTDTQYF. The CDR3 DNA reads TGTGCCAGCAGGCGGACTAGTGGCACAGATACGCAGTATTTT.

The chain employs TRBV19 and TRBJ1-1; D gene uncertain. The V and J ends lost 5 bases and 2 bases respectively, with 9 bases between them. The CDR3 is 13 residues long. The V gene's germline CDR1 is LNHDA and CDR2 SQIVND (reference sequence). The CDR3: CASSRVSNTEAFF. The CDR3 DNA is TGTGCCAGTAGTCGGGTCAGCAACACTGAAGCTTTCTTT.

The chain employs TRBV7-2 and TRBJ1-1, with D tentatively TRBD1 (6 bases). The CDR3 is 14 amino acids. V was cut by 5 bases and J by 1 base, with 11 bases left in between. The germline CDR1 and CDR2 sequences are SGHTA and FQGNSA. As DNA, the CDR3 is TGTGCCAGCAGCCCTAGGGGGGGGAACACTGAAGCTTTCTTT. Residues: CASSPRGGNTEAFF.

The CDR3 nucleotides read TGTGCCAGTAGTATAAGCGGGGGAAAACTGTTTTTT. This encodes CASSISGGKLFF. The chain joins TRBV19 to TRBJ1-4, with D possibly matching TRBD1 (5 bases). This CDR3 region has 12 residues. V was trimmed by 2 bases and J by 10 bases, leaving 8 bases between them. Looked up from germline, CDR1 is LNHDA and CDR2 is SQIVND (reference sequence).

V is TRBV6-5 and J is TRBJ1-2; 7 nucleotides match TRBD1. The germline gives CDR1 MNHEY, CDR2 SVGAGI. With V trimmed by 2 bases and J by 6 bases, 9 bases remained unmatched. The CDR3 sequence is 15 residues long. CDR3 amino acids: CASSYRDRERDGYTF. CDR3 nucleotide sequence: TGTGCCAGCAGTTACCGAGACAGGGAGAGAGATGGCTACACCTTC.

This sequence joins TRBV11-2 and TRBJ1-1; 7 bases fit TRBD1. Per germline, CDR1 SGHAT and CDR2 FQNNGV. There are 15 residues in the CDR3. The V segment lost 5 bases and the J segment 4 bases; nucleotides outside the gene matches: 10. The CDR3 bases are TGTGCCAGCAGCGCTCACAGGGGAGTGGGCACTGAAGCTTTCTTT. It encodes CASSAHRGVGTEAFF. The whole variable domain, filled in from reference TRBV11-2 and TRBJ1-1, reads EAGVAQSPRYKIIEKRQSVAFWCNPISGHATLYWYQQILGQGPKLLIQFQNNGVVDDSQLPKDRFSAERLKGVDSTLKIQPAKLEDSAVYLCASSAHRGVGTEAFFGQGTRLTVV.

V is TRBV6-4 and J is TRBJ1-1; D possibly corresponds to TRBD1 (5 bases). The CDR3 spans 15 residues. Looked up from germline, CDR1 is MRHNA and CDR2 is SNTAGT. The V end lost 6 bases, the J end lost 3 bases, and 17 bases lay between the germline ends. The CDR3 nucleotides read TGTGCCAGCAGAGAAACAGGCCCATGGGACACTGAAGCTTTCTTT. This gives the protein CASRETGPWDTEAFF.

The rearrangement joins TRBV14 to TRBJ2-3; D is perhaps TRBD2 (5 bases). Germline V gene data show CDR1 as SGHDN and CDR2 as FVKESK. This CDR3 spans 17 amino acids. The V end lost 0 bases, the J end lost 0 bases, and 13 bases lay between the germline ends. The CDR3 nucleotides read TGTGCCAGCAGCCAAGATGTCAGCGGTACTAGCACAGATACGCAGTATTTT. Residues: CASSQDVSGTSTDTQYF.

The V and J genes are TRBV5-1 and TRBJ2-3, with a tentative D call TRBD2 (6 bases). Germline V gene sequence: CDR1 SGHRS, CDR2 YFSETQ. V was clipped by 1 base and J by 3 bases, with 6 bases between them. This CDR3 contains 13 residues. The CDR3, as DNA: TGCGCCAGCAGCTTGCTAGCGACAGATACGCAGTATTTT. Protein: CASSLLATDTQYF. Supplemented by reference TRBV5-1 and TRBJ2-3, the full variable domain reads KAGVTQTPRYLIKTRGQQVTLSCSPISGHRSVSWYQQTPGQGLQFLFEYFSETQRNKGNFPGRFSGRQFSNSRSEMNVSTLELGDSALYLCASSLLATDTQYFGPGTRLTVL.

The chain combines TRBV19 with TRBJ2-3, with D perhaps TRBD2 (6 bases). Germline assignment: CDR1 LNHDA and CDR2 SQIVND (reference sequence). Trimming left V 9 bases short and J 5 bases short, with 15 bases between. This CDR3 contains 13 residues. The CDR3: CASTSIGGDTQYF. In DNA form, the CDR3 reads TGTGCCAGCACATCCATCGGGGGAGATACGCAGTATTTT.

The rearrangement uses TRBV18 and TRBJ2-7, with TRBD1 identical over 10 bases. The CDR3 covers 15 residues. V gave up 5 bases and J gave up 2 bases; unmatched junction bases: 6. The germline V gene has CDR1 KGHSH and CDR2 LQKENI. CDR3 nucleotides: TGTGCCAGCTCAATCCGGGACAGGGGTACCTACGAGCAGTACTTC. Its translation: CASSIRDRGTYEQYF.

The rearrangement joins TRBV5-1 to TRBJ2-3; the D gene is possibly TRBD2 (5 bases). This CDR3 has 17 residues. Germline V gives CDR1 SGHRS, CDR2 YFSETQ. The V end was cut by 0 bases, the J end by 1 base, with 15 bases between. The CDR3 coding sequence is TGCGCCAGCAGCTTGGCCGGAGGACCTCAGGGCACAGATACGCAGTATTTT. Translating it yields CASSLAGGPQGTDTQYF.

The V gene is TRBV7-2, the J gene TRBJ2-3; the match to TRBD2 covers 11 bases. J was trimmed by 2 bases and V by 5 bases; bases with no gene match: 9. In germline, CDR1 is SGHTA, CDR2 FQGNSA. The CDR3 has 17 residues. CDR3: CASSPGTSGYLTDTQYF. Written as DNA, the CDR3 is TGTGCCAGCAGCCCCGGGACTAGCGGTTATCTCACAGATACGCAGTATTTT.

V usage is TRBV2 and J usage is TRBJ1-1; TRBD1 agrees at 7 bases. Per germline, CDR1 SNHLY and CDR2 FYNNEI. There are 14 residues in the CDR3. The ends lost 5 bases at V and 3 bases at J; junction bases unmatched: 6. CDR3 protein: CASSLDREDTEAFF. In DNA, the CDR3 is TGTGCCAGCAGTCTCGACAGGGAGGACACTGAAGCTTTCTTT. The full variable domain, with the rest looked up from reference TRBV2 and TRBJ1-1, is EPEVTQTPSHQVTQMGQEVILRCVPISNHLYFYWYRQILGQKVEFLVSFYNNEISEKSEIFDDQFSVERPDGSNFTLKIRSTKLEDSAMYFCASSLDREDTEAFFGQGTRLTVV.